This T cell receptor (beta chain) was profiled in a study of CD8+ T cells in alopecia areata. As for the study in general: Twice daily, treated patients received 5 to 10 mg of oral tofacitinib.

Treatment: oral pan-JAK inhibitor, 5-10 mg twice daily. PBMCs were stained for CD3, CD4 and CD8, and CD4+ and CD8+ T cells were sorted. Germline V gene lookup returns CDR1 SEHNR and CDR2 FQNEAQ (reference sequence). V gave up 5 bases and J gave up 1 base; unmatched junction bases: 6. CDR3 length equals 16 residues. Study-wide results and caveats: On tofacitinib, scalp clonality and expanded CD8+ clones among top 100 fell significantly. Only a single nonresponder existed, so baseline CD8+ expansion links stay unclear.

The sequencing template was cDNA reverse transcribed from extracted RNA. Sequenced by immunoSEQ multiplex PCR; TCRdb stores in-frame clones only, minus some. Of roughly 190,000 clones in the sample, 60% were seen once. On this clone itself: Its antigen is not identified.

The origin of this receptor is a human donor with alopecia areata. The sequences come from CD4+ T cells sorted from blood, collected at week 4, from a patient treated with tofacitinib. The gene calls are TRBV7-9 and TRBJ2-3; 10 nucleotides match TRBD2. Here the CDR3 reads CASSLHGTSGTDTQYF. DNA for the CDR3: TGTGCCAGCAGCCTACACGGGACTAGCGGCACAGATACGCAGTATTTT.